Below are 7 T cell receptor beta chains sequenced from a single sample in a study of molecular identifiers for immune sequencing clone quantification. TCRdb re-called the PCR reads through MiXCR, storing one row per CDR3 protein. The sample includes approximately 670,000 distinct CDR3 sequences, 15% to 20% of them seen just once. The sample comprised naive CD8+ T cells from blood, with Jurkat cell RNA spiked in. Subset in this sample: FACS-sorted CD8+CD4-CCR7+CD45RA+ naive T cells. These receptor sequences come from a human donor in good health. Some libraries in this study had Jurkat cell RNA spiked in.

This clonotype showed up just a few times. The chain carries TRBV19 and TRBJ2-7; D remains unclear. Germline CDR1 and CDR2: LNHDA and SQIVND (reference sequence). The V and J ends lost 1 base and 2 bases respectively, with 12 bases between them. This CDR3 spans 15 amino acids. The chain's CDR3 is CASSIAAGGAYEQYF. CDR3 bases: TGTGCCAGTAGTATAGCGGCCGGTGGAGCCTACGAGCAGTACTTC.

On this clonotype: A read error may explain this, as a much larger clone is one base away. Given the absence of the conserved phenylalanine or tryptophan at the CDR3 end, a read error is likely. The chain is built from TRBV27 and TRBJ1-5; no clear D. CDR1 is MNHEY, CDR2 SMNVEV, per germline (reference sequence). Trimming left V 6 bases short and J 6 bases short, with 18 bases between. The CDR3 covers 15 residues. CDR3 nucleotide sequence: TGTGCCAGCAGACTCGTTGGAGCCGGAGGTCAGCCCCAGCATTCT. This codes for CASRLVGAGGQPQHS.

The V gene is TRBV10-2, the J gene TRBJ2-7, with TRBD2 identical over 8 bases. J was trimmed by 2 bases and V by 3 bases; bases with no gene match: 18. The CDR3 is 19 amino acids. Germline CDR1 reads WSHSY; CDR2 reads SAAADI. This CDR3 is CASSDPTPKTSGTTYEQYF. The CDR3 DNA reads TGCGCCAGCAGTGACCCCACGCCGAAAACTAGCGGAACCACCTACGAGCAGTACTTC.

This clonotype was seen more than once but under ten times. The chain carries TRBV19 and TRBJ2-3, with TRBD2 matching 13 bases. After removal of 6 bases from V and 4 bases from J, the junction contained 4 bases not matched to a gene. Germline lookup yields CDR1 LNHDA and CDR2 SQIVND (reference sequence). The CDR3 consists of 15 residues. CDR3 in DNA: TGTGCCAGTAGGCGACTAGCGGGGGGCCCAGATACGCAGTATTTT. Translation: CASRRLAGGPDTQYF.

In this sample, this clonotype turned up many times. This chain joins TRBV2 and TRBJ2-7; 7 bases map to TRBD1. Germline assignment: CDR1 SNHLY and CDR2 FYNNEI. With V trimmed by 4 bases and J by 6 bases, 6 bases remained unmatched. CDR3 size: 13 residues. CDR3: CASSGTGLPEQYF. The CDR3 DNA sequence: TGTGCCAGCAGTGGGACAGGTCTGCCCGAGCAGTACTTC.

This clonotype has a count of ten or more. The V gene is TRBV27, the J gene TRBJ2-3; 14 nucleotides align to TRBD2. The CDR3 has 19 residues. V shed 0 bases and J 3 bases; nucleotides not matched to a gene: 8. Germline CDR1 and CDR2: MNHEY and SMNVEV (reference sequence). CDR3 DNA sequence: TGTGCCAGCAGTTTATCGCCCGGGACTAGCGGGAGTGTGACAGATACGCAGTATTTT. It encodes CASSLSPGTSGSVTDTQYF.

Notes on this clonotype: One end of the junction varies from germline; a read error may be responsible. V is TRBV27 and J is TRBJ2-3, with TRBD2 as a possible D gene (6 bases). CDR3 length: 18 amino acids. Germline values: CDR1 MNHEY, CDR2 SMNVEV (reference sequence). The CDR3 nucleotides read TGTGCCAGCAGTGCCGATGGGGGGTTCGGAACTAGCACAAATACGCAGTATTTT. It yields the protein CASSADGGFGTSTNTQYF.